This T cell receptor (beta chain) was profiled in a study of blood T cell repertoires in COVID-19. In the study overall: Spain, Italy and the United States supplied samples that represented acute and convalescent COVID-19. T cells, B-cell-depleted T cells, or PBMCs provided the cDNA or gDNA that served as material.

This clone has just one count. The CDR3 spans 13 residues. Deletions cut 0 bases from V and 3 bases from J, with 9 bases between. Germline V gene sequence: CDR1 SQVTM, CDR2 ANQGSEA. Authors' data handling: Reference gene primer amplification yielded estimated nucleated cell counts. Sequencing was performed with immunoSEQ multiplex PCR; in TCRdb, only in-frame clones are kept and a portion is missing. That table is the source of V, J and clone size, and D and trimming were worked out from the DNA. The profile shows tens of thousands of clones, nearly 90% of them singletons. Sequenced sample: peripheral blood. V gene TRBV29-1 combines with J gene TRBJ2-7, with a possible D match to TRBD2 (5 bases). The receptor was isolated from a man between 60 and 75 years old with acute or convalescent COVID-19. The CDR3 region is CSVEEEGSYEQYF. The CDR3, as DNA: TGCAGCGTTGAAGAGGAAGGGAGCTACGAGCAGTACTTC.